What follows are 6 T cell receptor beta chains derived from one specimen sequenced in a study of blood T cell repertoires in COVID-19. Assay used: immunoSEQ multiplex PCR; TCRdb lists only in-frame clones, some missing. The table has 85,000 to 90,000 clones, around 93% seen once. The specimen sequenced was peripheral blood. The receptors here all came from a human donor with active COVID-19. The donor label of this sample is uncertain.

V gene TRBV21-1 combines with J gene TRBJ2-7; the table's D call of TRBD1 was not tested on the DNA. TRBV21-1 constitutes a pseudogene. CDR3 length: 14 residues. The CDR3 reads CASNPGQGSHEQYF. CDR3 nucleotide sequence: TGTGCCAGCAACCCGGGACAGGGATCCCACGAGCAGTACTTC.

This clone showed up just once. V is TRBV9 and J is TRBJ1-3; D call uncertain. Trimming cost V 3 bases and J 10 bases, with 17 bases left between them. Germline V gene sequence: CDR1 SGDLS, CDR2 YYNGEE. The CDR3 contains 14 residues. CDR3: CASSGAVSGKTIYF. The CDR3 nucleotides read TGTGCCAGCAGCGGAGCGGTTAGTGGGAAAACCATATATTTT.

The V and J genes are TRBV19 and TRBJ2-7; 8 bases are a match to TRBD1. There are 14 residues in the CDR3. CDR1 LNHDA and CDR2 SQIVND come from the germline V gene (reference sequence). V gave up 3 bases and J gave up 3 bases; unmatched junction bases: 4. CDR3 in amino acids: CASSMTTGGYEQYF. CDR3 coding DNA: TGTGCCAGTAGTATGACCACAGGGGGCTACGAGCAGTACTTC.

CDR3 in amino acids: CASSELAVYTEAFF. DNA of the CDR3: TGTGCCAGCAGTGAGCTGGCGGTTTACACTGAAGCTTTCTTT. This sequence joins TRBV6-1 and TRBJ1-1; D is undetermined. V dropped 3 bases and J dropped 3 bases, with 11 bases sitting between them. The V gene's germline CDR1 is MNHNS and CDR2 SASEGT. The CDR3 is 14 residues long.

The chain is built from TRBV6-5 and TRBJ2-7; 10 positions match TRBD1. The V gene's germline CDR1 is MNHEY and CDR2 SVGAGI. The junction had 2 bases not matched to a gene; V was cut back by 6 bases and J by 0 bases. The CDR3 runs to 14 residues. For the CDR3, the DNA is TGTGCCAGCAGGACAGGGGGCGACTCCTACGAGCAGTACTTC. Translating gives CASRTGGDSYEQYF.

This clone was observed once. The chain couples TRBV24-1 to TRBJ2-7, with D tentatively TRBD2 (5 bases). The V end lost 7 bases, the J end lost 3 bases, and 12 bases lay between the germline ends. Germline lookup yields CDR1 KGHDR and CDR2 SFDVKD. The CDR3 loop spans 13 amino acids. CDR3 DNA: TGTGCCACCAGCGGGGTTCAAGACTACGAGCAGTACTTC. As protein: CATSGVQDYEQYF.